Detailed here is one TCR beta chain. This entry belongs to a study of blood T cell repertoires in COVID-19. The wider study: COVID-19 samples, acute and convalescent, were from the United States, Italy and Spain. The cDNA or gDNA used as material had been derived from T cells, B-cell-depleted T cells, or PBMCs.

The CDR3 is made up of 20 amino acids. Germline-derived CDR1 and CDR2 are SGHRS and YFSETQ. V trimming: 5 bases; J trimming: 1 base; junction bases outside the gene matches: 14. Authors' methods: How many nucleated cells were present was estimated from reference gene primer amplification. Libraries were prepared by immunoSEQ multiplex PCR; TCRdb keeps only in-frame clonotypes and omits some of them. V and J calls plus clone size are reproduced from that table; the DNA served to infer D and trimming. Here the sample spans hundreds of thousands of clones, less than 90% being singletons. This receptor was identified in a man aged 35 to 55 with acute or convalescent COVID-19. The rearrangement joins TRBV5-1 to TRBJ2-2; 13 nucleotides line up with TRBD2. The source material was peripheral blood. CDR3 DNA: TGCGCCAGCAGGGCCTTACTTGGACTAGCGGGAGACGGGAACACCGGGGAGCTGTTTTTT. It yields the protein CASRALLGLAGDGNTGELFF.